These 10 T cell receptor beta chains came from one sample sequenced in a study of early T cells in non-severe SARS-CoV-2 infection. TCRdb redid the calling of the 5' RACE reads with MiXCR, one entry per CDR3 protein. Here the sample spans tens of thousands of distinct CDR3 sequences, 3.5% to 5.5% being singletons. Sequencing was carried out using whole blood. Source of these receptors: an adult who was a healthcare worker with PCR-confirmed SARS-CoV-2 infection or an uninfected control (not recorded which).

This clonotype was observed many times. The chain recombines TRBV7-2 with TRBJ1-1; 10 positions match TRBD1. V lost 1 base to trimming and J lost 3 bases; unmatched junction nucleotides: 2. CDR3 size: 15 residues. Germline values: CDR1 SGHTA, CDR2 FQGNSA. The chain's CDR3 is CASSLGGTGDTEAFF. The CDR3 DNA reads TGTGCCAGCAGCTTAGGAGGGACAGGGGACACTGAAGCTTTCTTT. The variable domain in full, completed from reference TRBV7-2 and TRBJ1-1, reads GAGVSQSPSNKVTEKGKDVELRCDPISGHTALYWYRQSLGQGLEFLIYFQGNSAPDKSGLPSDRFSAERTGGSVSTLTIQRTQQEDSAVYLCASSLGGTGDTEAFFGQGTRLTVV.

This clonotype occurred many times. The CDR3: CASIKDRNTEAFF. The DNA for the CDR3 is TGTGCCAGCATAAAGGATCGGAACACTGAAGCTTTCTTT. The chain combines TRBV2 with TRBJ1-1; D ambiguous. V lost 7 bases, J lost 1 base, and 10 bases lay in between. Germline V lookup: CDR1 SNHLY, CDR2 FYNNEI. The CDR3 consists of 13 residues.

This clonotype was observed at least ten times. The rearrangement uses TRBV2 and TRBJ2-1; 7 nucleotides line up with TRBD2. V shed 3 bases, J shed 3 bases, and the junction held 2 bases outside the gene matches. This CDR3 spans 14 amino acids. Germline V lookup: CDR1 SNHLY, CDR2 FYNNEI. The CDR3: CASSDSGVYNEQFF. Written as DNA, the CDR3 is TGTGCCAGCAGTGACAGCGGGGTCTACAATGAGCAGTTCTTC.

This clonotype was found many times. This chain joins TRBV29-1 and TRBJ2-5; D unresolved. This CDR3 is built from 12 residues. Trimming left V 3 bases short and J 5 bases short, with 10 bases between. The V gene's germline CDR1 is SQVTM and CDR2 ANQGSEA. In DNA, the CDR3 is TGCAGCGTTGAGTCGAGCGCGGAGACCCAGTACTTC. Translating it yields CSVESSAETQYF.

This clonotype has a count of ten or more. The CDR3, as DNA: TGTGCCAGCAGCTTATTAAAGGCTAGCTGTGGAACCTACAATGAGCAGTTCTTC. Amino acid sequence: CASSLLKASCGTYNEQFF. The rearrangement joins TRBV7-4 to TRBJ2-1; TRBD2 might be the D (5 bases). CDR3 length equals 18 residues. V was clipped by 2 bases and J by 2 bases, with 19 bases between them. CDR1 is SGHVT, CDR2 SQSDAQ, per germline.

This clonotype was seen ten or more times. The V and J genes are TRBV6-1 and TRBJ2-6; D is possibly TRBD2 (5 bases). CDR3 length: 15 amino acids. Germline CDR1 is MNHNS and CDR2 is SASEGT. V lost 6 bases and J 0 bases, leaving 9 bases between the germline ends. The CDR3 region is CASRRTFSGANVLTF. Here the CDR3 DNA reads TGTGCCAGCAGAAGGACTTTCTCTGGGGCCAACGTCCTGACTTTC.

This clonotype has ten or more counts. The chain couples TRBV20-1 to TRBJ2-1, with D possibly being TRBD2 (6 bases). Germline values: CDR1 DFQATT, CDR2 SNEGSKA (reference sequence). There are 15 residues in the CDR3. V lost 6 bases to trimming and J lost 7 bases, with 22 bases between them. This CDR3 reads CSATRGTGDANEQFF. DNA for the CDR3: TGCAGTGCCACGCGCGGGACGGGAGATGCGAATGAGCAGTTCTTC.

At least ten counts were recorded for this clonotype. CDR3 protein: CASSRLAGGVNEQFF. As DNA, the CDR3 is TGTGCCAGCAGCCGTCTAGCGGGAGGTGTGAATGAGCAGTTCTTC. The V and J genes are TRBV4-2 and TRBJ2-1, with 11 bases that match TRBD2. From germline, CDR1 is LGHNA and CDR2 YNFKEQ. The ends lost 4 bases at V and 7 bases at J; junction bases unmatched: 6. This CDR3 has 15 residues.

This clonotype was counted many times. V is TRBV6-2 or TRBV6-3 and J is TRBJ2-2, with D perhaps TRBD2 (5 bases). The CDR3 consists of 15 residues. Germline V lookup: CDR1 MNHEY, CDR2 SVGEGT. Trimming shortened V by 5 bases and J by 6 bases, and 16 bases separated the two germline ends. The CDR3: CASSRTGDFAGELFF. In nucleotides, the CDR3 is TGTGCCAGCAGTCGGACCGGGGATTTTGCCGGGGAGCTGTTTTTT.

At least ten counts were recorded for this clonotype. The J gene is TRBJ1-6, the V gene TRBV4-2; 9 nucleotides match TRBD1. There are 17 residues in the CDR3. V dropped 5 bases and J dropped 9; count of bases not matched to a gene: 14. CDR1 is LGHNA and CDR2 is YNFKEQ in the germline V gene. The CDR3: CASSSSPSTGGGSPLHF. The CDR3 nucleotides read TGTGCCAGCAGCTCCTCCCCTTCTACAGGGGGCGGTTCACCCCTCCACTTT.